This TCR beta chain was obtained from a study of blood T cell repertoires in COVID-19. This table comes from immunoSEQ multiplex PCR, and its TCRdb copy is limited to in-frame clones, with some not included. This sample has 310,000 or so clones; about nine tenths occur once, and the top ten carry about 10%. V was clipped by 4 bases and J by 3 bases, with 7 bases between them. The CDR3 contains 12 residues. Material for sequencing was PBMCs or T cells enriched from blood (not recorded which). This sequence joins TRBV12-3 or TRBV12-4 and TRBJ2-7; TRBD2 is a possible D gene (6 bases). The receptor's source is a woman in her late teens or twenties who had recovered from COVID-19. The CDR3 nucleotides read TGTGCCAGCAGTTCGGGAGTCTACGAGCAGTACTTC. Amino acid sequence: CASSSGVYEQYF.